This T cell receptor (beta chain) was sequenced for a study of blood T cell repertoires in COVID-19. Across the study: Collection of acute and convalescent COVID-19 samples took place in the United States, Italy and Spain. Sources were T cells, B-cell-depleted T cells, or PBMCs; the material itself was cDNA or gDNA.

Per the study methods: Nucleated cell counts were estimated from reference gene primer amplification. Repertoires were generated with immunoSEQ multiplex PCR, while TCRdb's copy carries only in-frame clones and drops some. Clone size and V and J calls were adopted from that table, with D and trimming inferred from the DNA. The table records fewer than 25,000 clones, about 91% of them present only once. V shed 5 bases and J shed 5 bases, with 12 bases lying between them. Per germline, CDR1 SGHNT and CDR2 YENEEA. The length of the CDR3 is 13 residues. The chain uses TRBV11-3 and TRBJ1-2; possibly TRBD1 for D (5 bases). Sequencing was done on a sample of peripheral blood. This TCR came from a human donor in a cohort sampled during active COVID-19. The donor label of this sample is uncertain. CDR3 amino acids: CASSPRGDYGYTF. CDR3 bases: TGTGCCAGCAGCCCCCGGGGGGATTATGGCTACACCTTC.